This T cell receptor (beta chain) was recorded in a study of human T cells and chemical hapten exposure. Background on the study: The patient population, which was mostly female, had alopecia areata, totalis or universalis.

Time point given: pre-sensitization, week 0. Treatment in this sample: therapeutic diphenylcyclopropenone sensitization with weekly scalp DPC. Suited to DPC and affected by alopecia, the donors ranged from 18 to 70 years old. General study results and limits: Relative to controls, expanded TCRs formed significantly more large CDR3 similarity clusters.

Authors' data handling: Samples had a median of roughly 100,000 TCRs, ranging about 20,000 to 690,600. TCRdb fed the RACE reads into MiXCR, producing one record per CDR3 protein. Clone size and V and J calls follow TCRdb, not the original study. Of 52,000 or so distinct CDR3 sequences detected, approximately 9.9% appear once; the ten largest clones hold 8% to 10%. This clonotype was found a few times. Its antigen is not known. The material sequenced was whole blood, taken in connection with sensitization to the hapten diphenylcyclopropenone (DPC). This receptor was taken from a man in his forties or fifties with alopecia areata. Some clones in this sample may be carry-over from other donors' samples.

The CDR3 spells CASSIGTSGGSTDTQYF. CDR3 nucleotide sequence: TGTGCCAGCAGTATCGGGACTAGCGGGGGAAGCACAGATACGCAGTATTTT. V gene TRBV7-9 combines with J gene TRBJ2-3; 14 bases agree with TRBD2. The CDR3 contains 17 residues. Germline CDR1 reads SEHNR; CDR2 reads FQNEAQ (reference sequence). Losses at the gene ends were 6 bases for V and 0 bases for J; bases not matched to a gene: 5.